These T cell receptor beta chains were read from a single sample in a study of T cell repertoires in cytomegalovirus infection. Each CDR3 protein is one row after TCRdb ran MiXCR on the reads. The data show 450,000 to 600,000 distinct CDR3 sequences, with roughly 12% seen just once and roughly 10% held by the top ten. The sequenced sample was PBMCs. These receptors originate from a human donor in good health (CMV status not recorded). Some clones in this sample may be carry-over from other donors' samples. Both conserved end residues are trimmed from each CDR3.

CDR3 protein: ASSGLAGGPDTQY
V gene: TRBV6-1
CDR3 length: 13
J gene: TRBJ2-3

CDR3 protein: ATSRRTGEAEQY
V gene: TRBV15
CDR3 length: 12
J gene: TRBJ2-7

CDR3 protein: ASCSIRNEQF
V gene: TRBV27
CDR3 length: 10
J gene: TRBJ2-1

CDR3 protein: AISPDNQPQH
V gene: TRBV10-3
CDR3 length: 10
J gene: TRBJ1-5

CDR3 protein: ASSSRAGRDTEAF
V gene: TRBV5-5
CDR3 length: 13
J gene: TRBJ1-1

CDR3 protein: ASSLDGSYGYT
V gene: TRBV7-9
CDR3 length: 11
J gene: TRBJ1-2

CDR3 protein: ASSLKVLNYGYT
V gene: TRBV12-3/TRBV12-4
CDR3 length: 12
J gene: TRBJ1-2

CDR3 protein: ASSYSGRGDTGELF
V gene: TRBV6-5
CDR3 length: 14
J gene: TRBJ2-2

CDR3 protein: SVEGELRTQY
V gene: TRBV29-1
CDR3 length: 10
J gene: TRBJ2-5

CDR3 protein: SVTGLADYEQY
V gene: TRBV29-1
CDR3 length: 11
J gene: TRBJ2-7

CDR3 protein: ASSLTSGRAEIQY
V gene: TRBV7-9
CDR3 length: 13
J gene: TRBJ2-4

CDR3 protein: ASTNSGGASLVRY
V gene: TRBV6-5
CDR3 length: 13
J gene: TRBJ2-3

CDR3 protein: ASGNWDRGLFTDTQY
V gene: TRBV12-3/TRBV12-4
CDR3 length: 15
J gene: TRBJ2-3

CDR3 protein: ASTPSGQGFYGYT
V gene: TRBV12-3/TRBV12-4
CDR3 length: 13
J gene: TRBJ1-2

CDR3 protein: ASSMSRIGSGANVLT
V gene: TRBV19
CDR3 length: 15
J gene: TRBJ2-6

CDR3 protein: ASSRRGAYNEQF
V gene: TRBV18
CDR3 length: 12
J gene: TRBJ2-1

CDR3 protein: ASSQRLGEQY
V gene: TRBV4-2
CDR3 length: 10
J gene: TRBJ2-7

CDR3 protein: ASSQQTRTDSNYGYT
V gene: TRBV18
CDR3 length: 15
J gene: TRBJ1-2

CDR3 protein: ASRKDGVQETQY
V gene: TRBV10-3
CDR3 length: 12
J gene: TRBJ2-5

CDR3 protein: ASSSSGRTQETQY
V gene: TRBV28
CDR3 length: 13
J gene: TRBJ2-5

CDR3 protein: ASSPQIQSTGSLGRGYT
V gene: TRBV4-2
CDR3 length: 17
J gene: TRBJ1-2

CDR3 protein: SAFIPTKAKNTEAF
V gene: TRBV20-1
CDR3 length: 14
J gene: TRBJ1-1

CDR3 protein: SGDGGGSEETQY
V gene: TRBV20-1
CDR3 length: 12
J gene: TRBJ2-5

CDR3 protein: ASSFLKGDEKLF
V gene: TRBV12-3/TRBV12-4
CDR3 length: 12
J gene: TRBJ1-4

CDR3 protein: ASSYRTEGTQY
V gene: TRBV13
CDR3 length: 11
J gene: TRBJ2-5

CDR3 protein: ASSPDGDGTEAF
V gene: TRBV5-1
CDR3 length: 12
J gene: TRBJ1-1

CDR3 protein: ASSPRDGPSYEQY
V gene: TRBV18
CDR3 length: 13
J gene: TRBJ2-7

CDR3 protein: ASSSFSGETEAF
V gene: TRBV27
CDR3 length: 12
J gene: TRBJ1-1

CDR3 protein: ASSSGRISTDTQY
V gene: TRBV11-2
CDR3 length: 13
J gene: TRBJ2-3

CDR3 protein: ASSRQGTDTEAF
V gene: TRBV6-2/TRBV6-3
CDR3 length: 12
J gene: TRBJ1-1

CDR3 protein: SAPGTPTDTQY
V gene: TRBV20-1
CDR3 length: 11
J gene: TRBJ2-3

CDR3 protein: ASTRQGVGAREQY
V gene: TRBV6-1
CDR3 length: 13
J gene: TRBJ2-7

CDR3 protein: ASSPDRLSEAF
V gene: TRBV18
CDR3 length: 11
J gene: TRBJ1-1

CDR3 protein: AISRTRQEQF
V gene: TRBV10-3
CDR3 length: 10
J gene: TRBJ2-1

CDR3 protein: ASSAPQGAAFSTEAF
V gene: TRBV28
CDR3 length: 15
J gene: TRBJ1-1

CDR3 protein: ACFKGASTDTQY
V gene: TRBV30
CDR3 length: 12
J gene: TRBJ2-3

CDR3 protein: SAATGTSGWGDEQF
V gene: TRBV20-1
CDR3 length: 14
J gene: TRBJ2-1

CDR3 protein: SVPYSTDTQY
V gene: TRBV29-1
CDR3 length: 10
J gene: TRBJ2-3

CDR3 protein: SARAAGQGGNTEAF
V gene: TRBV20-1
CDR3 length: 14
J gene: TRBJ1-1

CDR3 protein: ASSPGAADEQY
V gene: TRBV5-1
CDR3 length: 11
J gene: TRBJ2-7

CDR3 protein: ASSSRLAGLFTGELF
V gene: TRBV28
CDR3 length: 15
J gene: TRBJ2-2

CDR3 protein: ASSEGTNHWDQPQH
V gene: TRBV6-1
CDR3 length: 14
J gene: TRBJ1-5

CDR3 protein: ASSLGGSGVREQY
V gene: TRBV7-9
CDR3 length: 13
J gene: TRBJ2-7

CDR3 protein: ASSYQEVHEQY
V gene: TRBV7-8
CDR3 length: 11
J gene: TRBJ2-7

CDR3 protein: ASSGSSGRGFRNEQF
V gene: TRBV2
CDR3 length: 15
J gene: TRBJ2-1

CDR3 protein: ASSLPGQGMNTEAF
V gene: TRBV12-3/TRBV12-4
CDR3 length: 14
J gene: TRBJ1-1

CDR3 protein: ASSRSEVTEAF
V gene: TRBV6-5
CDR3 length: 11
J gene: TRBJ1-1

CDR3 protein: ASSYSTGRDGYT
V gene: TRBV6-5
CDR3 length: 12
J gene: TRBJ1-2

CDR3 protein: SARDPTDIQY
V gene: TRBV20-1
CDR3 length: 10
J gene: TRBJ2-4

CDR3 protein: ATSELSYGYT
V gene: TRBV2
CDR3 length: 10
J gene: TRBJ1-2

CDR3 protein: ASRLAGVNPDYNEQF
V gene: TRBV28
CDR3 length: 15
J gene: TRBJ2-1

CDR3 protein: ATSPSSSTDTQY
V gene: TRBV24-1
CDR3 length: 12
J gene: TRBJ2-3

CDR3 protein: ASSVDRDGPQH
V gene: TRBV9
CDR3 length: 11
J gene: TRBJ1-5

CDR3 protein: SAGSGTGGLWADTQY
V gene: TRBV20-1
CDR3 length: 15
J gene: TRBJ2-3